The 7 T cell receptor beta chains listed next were all sequenced from one sample in a study of monozygotic twins with inflammatory bowel disease. Following a re-call of the 5' RACE reads, TCRdb has one entry per CDR3 protein and lacks DNA. Its listing shows around 47,000 distinct CDR3 sequences. Sequenced material: blood. The receptor set was obtained from a human donor with ulcerative colitis or Crohn's disease, or a healthy co-twin of an affected twin (not recorded which).

The chain couples TRBV5-1 to TRBJ2-1; the D call from TCRdb, TRBD2, cannot be confirmed without DNA. The length of the CDR3 is 18 residues. Germline V gene sequence: CDR1 SGHRS, CDR2 YFSETQ. The CDR3 is CASSLYFGTQNRFNEQFF.

This clonotype counts as medium-sized (0.01 to 0.1%) by frequency. J is TRBJ2-1 and V is TRBV5-1; checking the TCRdb D call of TRBD2 is not possible without DNA. Germline V gene sequence: CDR1 SGHRS, CDR2 YFSETQ. The CDR3 consists of 16 residues. CDR3 amino acids: CASSSRLAGVSNEQFF.

This chain connects TRBV12-3 or TRBV12-4 to TRBJ1-4; the TCRdb call, TRBD1, lacks DNA for checking. The length of the CDR3 is 16 residues. CDR3 sequence reads: CASSHSLGQGPKKLFF.

The chain employs TRBV20-1 and TRBJ1-6. This CDR3 is 14 amino acids long. The germline CDR1 and CDR2 sequences are DFQATT and SNEGSKA (reference sequence). The CDR3 protein is CSAREGRSRSPLHF.

The chain couples TRBV4-2 to TRBJ2-3; TCRdb's assignment of TRBD2 cannot be checked, as there is no DNA. The CDR3 consists of 17 residues. CDR1 LGHNA and CDR2 YNFKEQ come from the germline V gene. The CDR3 sequence: CASSHKTSGESTDTQYF.

The rearrangement joins TRBV12-3 or TRBV12-4 to TRBJ2-2; TCRdb's D gene call, TRBD2, goes unchecked for lack of DNA. The CDR3 contains 16 residues. The CDR3 sequence is CASRPDYYAYTGELFF.

This rearrangement joins TRBV20-1 to TRBJ2-5; the D call from TCRdb, TRBD2, cannot be confirmed without DNA. The CDR3 extends over 13 amino acids. CDR1 and CDR2 (germline): DFQATT, SNEGSKA (reference sequence). The CDR3: CSAGGLAEETQYF.